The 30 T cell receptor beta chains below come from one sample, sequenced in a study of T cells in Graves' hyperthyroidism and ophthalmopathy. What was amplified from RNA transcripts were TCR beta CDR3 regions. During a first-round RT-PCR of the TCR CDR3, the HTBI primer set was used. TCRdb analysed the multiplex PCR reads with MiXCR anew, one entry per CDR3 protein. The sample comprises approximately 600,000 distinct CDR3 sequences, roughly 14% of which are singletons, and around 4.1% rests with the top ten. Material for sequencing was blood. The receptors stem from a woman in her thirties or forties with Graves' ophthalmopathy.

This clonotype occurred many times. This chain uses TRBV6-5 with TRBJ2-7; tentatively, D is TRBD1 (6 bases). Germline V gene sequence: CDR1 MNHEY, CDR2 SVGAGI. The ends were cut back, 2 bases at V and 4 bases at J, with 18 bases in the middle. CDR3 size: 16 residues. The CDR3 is CASSYRSPGQKYEQYF. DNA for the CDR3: TGTGCCAGCAGTTACCGCTCACCGGGACAAAAATACGAGCAGTACTTC.

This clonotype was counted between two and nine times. The CDR3 protein is CSVNPGGGTYEQYF. The CDR3 DNA reads TGCAGCGTCAATCCCGGTGGGGGTACCTACGAGCAGTACTTC. This sequence joins TRBV29-1 and TRBJ2-7, with D perhaps TRBD1 or TRBD2 (5 bases each). Germline values: CDR1 SQVTM, CDR2 ANQGSEA. CDR3 length equals 14 residues. V lost 6 bases and J 2 bases, leaving 17 bases between the germline ends.

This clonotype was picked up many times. In DNA, the CDR3 is TGCAGCGGTCAGAACCAGGGGGGGCAAGAGACCCAGTACTTC. Translated, it gives CSGQNQGGQETQYF. This rearrangement joins TRBV29-1 to TRBJ2-5; either TRBD1 or TRBD2 may supply D (7 bases each). The V gene's germline CDR1 is SQVTM and CDR2 ANQGSEA. Trimming stripped 7 bases from V and 2 bases from J, with 17 bases between. The CDR3 consists of 14 residues. The variable domain in full, with the rest retrieved from reference TRBV29-1 and TRBJ2-5, is SAVISQKPSRDICQRGTSLTIQCQVDSQVTMMFWYRQQPGQSLTLIATANQGSEATYESGFVIDKFPISRPNLTFSTLTVSNMSPEDSSIYLCSGQNQGGQETQYFGPGTRLLVL.

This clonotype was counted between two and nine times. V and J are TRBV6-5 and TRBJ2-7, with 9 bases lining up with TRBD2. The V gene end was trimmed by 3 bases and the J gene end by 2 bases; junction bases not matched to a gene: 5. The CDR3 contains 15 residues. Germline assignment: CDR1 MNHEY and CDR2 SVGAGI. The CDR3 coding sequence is TGTGCCAGCAGTTATTCCTTAGCGGGGGCCTACGAGCAGTACTTC. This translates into CASSYSLAGAYEQYF.

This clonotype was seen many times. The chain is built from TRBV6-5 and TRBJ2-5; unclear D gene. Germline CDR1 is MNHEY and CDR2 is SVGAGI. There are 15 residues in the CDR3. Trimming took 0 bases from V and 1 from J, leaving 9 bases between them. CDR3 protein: CASSYSIRPQETQYF. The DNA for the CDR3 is TGTGCCAGCAGTTACTCGATCCGGCCCCAAGAGACCCAGTACTTC.

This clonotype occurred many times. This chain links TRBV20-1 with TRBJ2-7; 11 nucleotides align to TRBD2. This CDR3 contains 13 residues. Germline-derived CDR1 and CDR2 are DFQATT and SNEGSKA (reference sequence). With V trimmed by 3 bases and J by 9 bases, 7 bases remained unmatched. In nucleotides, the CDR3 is TGCAGTGCTAGGGATCTAGCGGGAGGTCGGCAGTACTTC. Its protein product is CSARDLAGGRQYF.

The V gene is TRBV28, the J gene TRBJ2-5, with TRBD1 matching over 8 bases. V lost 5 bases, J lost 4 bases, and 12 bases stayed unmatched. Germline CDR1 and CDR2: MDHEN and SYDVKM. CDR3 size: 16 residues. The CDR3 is CASSTPTGEVGETQYF. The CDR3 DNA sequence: TGTGCCAGCAGTACCCCGACAGGGGAGGTAGGAGAGACCCAGTACTTC.

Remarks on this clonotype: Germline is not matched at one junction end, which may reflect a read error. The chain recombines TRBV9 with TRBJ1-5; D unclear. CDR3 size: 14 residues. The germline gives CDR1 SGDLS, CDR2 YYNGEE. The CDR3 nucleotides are TGTGCCAACAGCGTAGCTGGGGACAATCAGCCCCAGCATTTT. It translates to CANSVAGDNQPQHF.

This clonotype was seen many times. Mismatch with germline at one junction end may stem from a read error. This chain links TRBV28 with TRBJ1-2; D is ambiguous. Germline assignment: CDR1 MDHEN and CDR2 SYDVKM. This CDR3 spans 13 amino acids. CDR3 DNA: TGTGCCAGCTGTTTCCGGCAGCACTATGGCTACACCTTC. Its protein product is CASCFRQHYGYTF.

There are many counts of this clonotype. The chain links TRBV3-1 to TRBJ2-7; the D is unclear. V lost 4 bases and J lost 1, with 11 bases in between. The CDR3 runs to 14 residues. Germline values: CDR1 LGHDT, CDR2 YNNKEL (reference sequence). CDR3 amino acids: CASSPSRRSYEQYF. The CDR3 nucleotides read TGTGCCAGCAGCCCCTCTAGGCGTTCCTACGAGCAGTACTTC.

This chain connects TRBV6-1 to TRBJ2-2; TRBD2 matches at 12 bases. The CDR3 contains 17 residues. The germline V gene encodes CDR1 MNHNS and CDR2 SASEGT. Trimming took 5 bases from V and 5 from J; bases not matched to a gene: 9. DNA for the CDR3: TGTGCCAGCAGTCCGCCGACTAGCGGGAGTGTAACCGGGGAGCTGTTTTTT. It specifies CASSPPTSGSVTGELFF.

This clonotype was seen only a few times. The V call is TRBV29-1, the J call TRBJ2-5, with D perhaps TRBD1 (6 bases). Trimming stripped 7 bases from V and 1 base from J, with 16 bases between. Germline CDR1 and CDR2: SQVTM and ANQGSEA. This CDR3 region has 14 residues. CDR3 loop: CSGTAGTRQETQYF. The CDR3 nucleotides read TGCAGCGGTACCGCAGGGACACGCCAAGAGACCCAGTACTTC.

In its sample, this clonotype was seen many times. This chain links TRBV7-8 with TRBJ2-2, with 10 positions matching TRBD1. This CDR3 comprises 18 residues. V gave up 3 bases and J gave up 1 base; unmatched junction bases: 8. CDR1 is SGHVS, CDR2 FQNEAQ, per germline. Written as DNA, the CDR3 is TGTGCCAGCAGCTTTCCGAGGACAGGGGGTGTGAACACCGGGGAGCTGTTTTTT. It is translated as CASSFPRTGGVNTGELFF.

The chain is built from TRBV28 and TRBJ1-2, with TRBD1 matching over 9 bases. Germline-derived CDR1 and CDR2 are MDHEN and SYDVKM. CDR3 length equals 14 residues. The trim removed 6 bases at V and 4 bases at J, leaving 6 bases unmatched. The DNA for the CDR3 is TGTGCCAGCAGCCGACAGGGGGTGGGCTATGGCTACACCTTC. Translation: CASSRQGVGYGYTF.

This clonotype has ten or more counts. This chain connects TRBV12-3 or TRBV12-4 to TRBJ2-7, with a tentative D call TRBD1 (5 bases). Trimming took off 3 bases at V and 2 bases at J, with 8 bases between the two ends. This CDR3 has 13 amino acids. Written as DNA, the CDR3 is TGTGCCAGCAGTTTGAAGGGGCCCTACGAGCAGTACTTC. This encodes CASSLKGPYEQYF.

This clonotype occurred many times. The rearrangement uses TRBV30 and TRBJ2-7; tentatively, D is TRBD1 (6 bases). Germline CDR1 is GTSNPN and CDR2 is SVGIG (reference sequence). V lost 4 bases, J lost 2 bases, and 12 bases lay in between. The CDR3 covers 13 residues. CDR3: CAWNQGGPYEQYF. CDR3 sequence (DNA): TGTGCCTGGAATCAAGGGGGACCCTACGAGCAGTACTTC.

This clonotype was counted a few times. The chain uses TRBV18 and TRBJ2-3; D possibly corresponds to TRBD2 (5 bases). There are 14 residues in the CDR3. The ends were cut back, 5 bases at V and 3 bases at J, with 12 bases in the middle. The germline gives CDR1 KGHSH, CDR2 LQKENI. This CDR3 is CASSSTGGTDTQYF. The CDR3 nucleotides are TGTGCCAGCTCATCTACGGGCGGGACAGATACGCAGTATTTT.

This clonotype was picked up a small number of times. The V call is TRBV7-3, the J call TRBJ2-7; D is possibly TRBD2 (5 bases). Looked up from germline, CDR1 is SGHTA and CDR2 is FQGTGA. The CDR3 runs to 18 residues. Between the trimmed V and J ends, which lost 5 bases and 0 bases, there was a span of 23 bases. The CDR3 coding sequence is TGTGCCAGCAGCCCCTATTGGGTCCTCTCGCGGGCCTCCTACGAGCAGTACTTC. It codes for CASSPYWVLSRASYEQYF.

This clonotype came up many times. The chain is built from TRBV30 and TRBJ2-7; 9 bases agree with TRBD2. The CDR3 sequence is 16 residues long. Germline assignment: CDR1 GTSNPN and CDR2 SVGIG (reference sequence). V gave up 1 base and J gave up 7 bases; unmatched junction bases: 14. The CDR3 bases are TGTGCCTGGAGTGGCATTAAGGCGGGAGGGCCGAGGGAGCAGTACTTC. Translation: CAWSGIKAGGPREQYF.

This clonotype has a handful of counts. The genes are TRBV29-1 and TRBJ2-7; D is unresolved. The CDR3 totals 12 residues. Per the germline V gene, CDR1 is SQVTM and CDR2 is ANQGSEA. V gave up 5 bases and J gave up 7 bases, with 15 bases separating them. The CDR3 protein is CSVRADSREQYF. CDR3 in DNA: TGCAGCGTTAGGGCGGATTCCCGGGAGCAGTACTTC.

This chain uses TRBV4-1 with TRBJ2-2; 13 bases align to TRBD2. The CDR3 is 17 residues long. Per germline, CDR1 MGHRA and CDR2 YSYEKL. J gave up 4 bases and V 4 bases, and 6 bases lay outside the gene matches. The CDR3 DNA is TGCGCCAGCAGCCGTGGGACTAGCGGGACCCTCACCGGGGAGCTGTTTTTT. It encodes CASSRGTSGTLTGELFF.

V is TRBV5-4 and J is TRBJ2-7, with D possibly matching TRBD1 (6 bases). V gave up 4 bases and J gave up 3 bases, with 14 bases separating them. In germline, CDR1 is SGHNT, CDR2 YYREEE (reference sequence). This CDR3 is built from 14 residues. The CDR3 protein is CASSLQGSGYEQYF. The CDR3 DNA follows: TGTGCCAGCAGCCTACAGGGATCGGGCTACGAGCAGTACTTC.

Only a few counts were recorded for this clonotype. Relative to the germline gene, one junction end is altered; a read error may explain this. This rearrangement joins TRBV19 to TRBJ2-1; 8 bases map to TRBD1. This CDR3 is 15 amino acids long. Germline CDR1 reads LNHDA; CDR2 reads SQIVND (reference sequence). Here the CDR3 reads CASSSSGTGTKERIF. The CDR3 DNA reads TGTGCCAGTAGTTCCTCCGGGACAGGCACGAAAGAGAGGATCTTC.

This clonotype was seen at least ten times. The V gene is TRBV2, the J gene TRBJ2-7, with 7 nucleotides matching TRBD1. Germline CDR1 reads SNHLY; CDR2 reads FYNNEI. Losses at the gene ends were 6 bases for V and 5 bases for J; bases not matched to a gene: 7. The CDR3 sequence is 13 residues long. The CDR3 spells CASRAQGVHEQYF. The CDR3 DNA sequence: TGTGCCAGCAGAGCCCAGGGGGTCCACGAGCAGTACTTC.

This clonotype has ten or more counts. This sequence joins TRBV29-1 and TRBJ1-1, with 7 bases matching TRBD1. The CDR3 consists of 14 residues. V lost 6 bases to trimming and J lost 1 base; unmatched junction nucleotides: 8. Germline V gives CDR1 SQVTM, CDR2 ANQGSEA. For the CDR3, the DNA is TGCAGCGTCGGCCGTCAGGGGGGGAACACTGAAGCTTTCTTT. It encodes CSVGRQGGNTEAFF.

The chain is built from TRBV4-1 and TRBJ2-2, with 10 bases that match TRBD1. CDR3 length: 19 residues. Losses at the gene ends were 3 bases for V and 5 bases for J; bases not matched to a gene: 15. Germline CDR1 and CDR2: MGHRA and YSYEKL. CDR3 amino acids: CASSHSGGLGTGATGELFF. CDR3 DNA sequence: TGCGCCAGCAGCCATAGTGGGGGGCTCGGGACAGGGGCGACCGGGGAGCTGTTTTTT.

CDR3 in amino acids: CASSLGTWASGSTETQYF. The DNA of the CDR3 is TGTGCCAGCAGCTTAGGGACCTGGGCTAGCGGGAGTACTGAGACCCAGTACTTC. The chain is built from TRBV11-2 and TRBJ2-5, with TRBD2 matching over 10 bases. V was pared by 1 base and J by 5 bases, with 13 bases of the junction left unmatched. The CDR3 sequence is 18 residues long. Looked up from germline, CDR1 is SGHAT and CDR2 is FQNNGV.

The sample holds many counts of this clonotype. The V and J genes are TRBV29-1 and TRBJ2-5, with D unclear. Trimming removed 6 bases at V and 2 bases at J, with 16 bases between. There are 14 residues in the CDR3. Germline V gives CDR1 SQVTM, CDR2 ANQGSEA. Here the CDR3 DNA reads TGCAGCGTAACCCGGAGAGGCGGACAAGAGACCCAGTACTTC. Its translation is CSVTRRGGQETQYF.

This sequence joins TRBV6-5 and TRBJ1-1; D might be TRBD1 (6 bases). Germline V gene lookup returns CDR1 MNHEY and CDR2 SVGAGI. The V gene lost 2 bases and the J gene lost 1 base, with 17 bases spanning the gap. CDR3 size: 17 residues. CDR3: CASSYRPAGEGNTEAFF. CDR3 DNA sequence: TGTGCCAGCAGTTACCGACCGGCAGGGGAAGGGAACACTGAAGCTTTCTTT.

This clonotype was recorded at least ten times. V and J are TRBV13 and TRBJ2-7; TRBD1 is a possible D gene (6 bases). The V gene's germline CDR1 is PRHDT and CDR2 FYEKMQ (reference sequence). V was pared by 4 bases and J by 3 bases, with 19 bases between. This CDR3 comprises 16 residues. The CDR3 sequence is CASSSERVTGNYEQYF. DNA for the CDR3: TGTGCCAGCAGCTCCGAGAGGGTCACAGGGAACTACGAGCAGTACTTC.